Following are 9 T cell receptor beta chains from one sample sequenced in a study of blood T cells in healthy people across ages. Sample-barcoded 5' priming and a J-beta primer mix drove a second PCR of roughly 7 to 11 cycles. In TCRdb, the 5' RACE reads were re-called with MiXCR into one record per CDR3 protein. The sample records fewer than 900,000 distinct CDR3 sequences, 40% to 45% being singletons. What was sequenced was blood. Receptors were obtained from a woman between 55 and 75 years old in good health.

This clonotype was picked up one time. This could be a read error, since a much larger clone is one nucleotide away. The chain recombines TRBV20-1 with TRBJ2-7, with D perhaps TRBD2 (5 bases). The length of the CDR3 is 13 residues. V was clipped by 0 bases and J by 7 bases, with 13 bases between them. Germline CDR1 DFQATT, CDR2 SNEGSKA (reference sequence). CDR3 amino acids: CSARDPSQYEQYF. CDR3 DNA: TGCAGTGCTAGAGATCCTAGCCAGTATGAGCAGTACTTC.

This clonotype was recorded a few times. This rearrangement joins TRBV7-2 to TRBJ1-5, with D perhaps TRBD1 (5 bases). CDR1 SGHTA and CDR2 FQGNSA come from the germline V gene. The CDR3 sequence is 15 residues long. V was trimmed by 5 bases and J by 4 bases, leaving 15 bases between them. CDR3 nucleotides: TGTGCCAGCAGCACATCCGGGACGGCAAATCAGCCCCAGCATTTT. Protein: CASSTSGTANQPQHF.

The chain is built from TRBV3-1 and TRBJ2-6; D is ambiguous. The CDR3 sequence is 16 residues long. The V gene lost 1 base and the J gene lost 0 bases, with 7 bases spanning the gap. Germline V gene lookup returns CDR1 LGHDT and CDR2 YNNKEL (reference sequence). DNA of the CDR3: TGTGCCAGCAGCCAAGGGGTTATCTCTGGGGCCAACGTCCTGACTTTC. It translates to CASSQGVISGANVLTF. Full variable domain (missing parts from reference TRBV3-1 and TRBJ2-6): DTAVSQTPKYLVTQMGNDKSIKCEQNLGHDTMYWYKQDSKKFLKIMFSYNNKELIINETVPNRFSPKSPDKAHLNLHINSLELGDSAVYFCASSQGVISGANVLTFGAGSRLTVL.

Here the CDR3 DNA reads TGTGCCAGCAGCGTAGAGGCTGCCCGTGGCAATGAGCAGTTCTTC. It translates to CASSVEAARGNEQFF. The V call is TRBV9, the J call TRBJ2-1, with no clear D. The CDR3 is 15 residues long. Germline V CDR1 and CDR2: SGDLS, YYNGEE. The germline V and J ends were trimmed by 0 bases and 6 bases, with 13 bases remaining between them.

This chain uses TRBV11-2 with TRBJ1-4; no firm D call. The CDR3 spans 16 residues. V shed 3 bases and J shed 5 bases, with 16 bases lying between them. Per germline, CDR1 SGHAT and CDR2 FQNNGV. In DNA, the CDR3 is TGTGCCAGCAGCTTGGACCGGGCCGGTCGAAATGAAAAACTGTTTTTT. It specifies CASSLDRAGRNEKLFF. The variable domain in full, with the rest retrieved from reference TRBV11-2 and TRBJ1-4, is EAGVAQSPRYKIIEKRQSVAFWCNPISGHATLYWYQQILGQGPKLLIQFQNNGVVDDSQLPKDRFSAERLKGVDSTLKIQPAKLEDSAVYLCASSLDRAGRNEKLFFGSGTQLSVL.

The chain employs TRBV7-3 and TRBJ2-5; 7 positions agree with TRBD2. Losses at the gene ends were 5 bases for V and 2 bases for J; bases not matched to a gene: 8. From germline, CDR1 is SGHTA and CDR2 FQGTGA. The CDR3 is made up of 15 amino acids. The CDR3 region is CASSPQRGLQETQYF. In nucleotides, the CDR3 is TGTGCCAGCAGCCCCCAGCGGGGCCTTCAAGAGACCCAGTACTTC. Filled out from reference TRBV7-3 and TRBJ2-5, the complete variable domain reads GAGVSQTPSNKVTEKGKYVELRCDPISGHTALYWYRQSLGQGPEFLIYFQGTGAADDSGLPNDRFFAVRPEGSVSTLKIQRTERGDSAVYLCASSPQRGLQETQYFGPGTRLLVL.

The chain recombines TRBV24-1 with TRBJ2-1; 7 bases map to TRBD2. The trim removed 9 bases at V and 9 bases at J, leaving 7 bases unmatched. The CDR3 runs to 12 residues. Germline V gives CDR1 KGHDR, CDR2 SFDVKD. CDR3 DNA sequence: TGTGCCACCTCTATAGTAGCGGGTGAGCAGTTCTTC. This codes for CATSIVAGEQFF.

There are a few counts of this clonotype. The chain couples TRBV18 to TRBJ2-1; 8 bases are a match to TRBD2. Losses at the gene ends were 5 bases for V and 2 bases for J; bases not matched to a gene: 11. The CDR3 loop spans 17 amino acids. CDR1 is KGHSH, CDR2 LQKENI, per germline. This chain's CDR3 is CASSEAASGFTYNEQFF. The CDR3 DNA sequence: TGTGCCAGCTCAGAGGCGGCTAGCGGGTTTACCTACAATGAGCAGTTCTTC. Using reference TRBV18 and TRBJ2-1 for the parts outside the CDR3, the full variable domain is NAGVMQNPRHLVRRRGQEARLRCSPMKGHSHVYWYRQLPEEGLKFMVYLQKENIIDESGMPKERFSAEFPKEGPSILRIQQVVRGDSAAYFCASSEAASGFTYNEQFFGPGTRLTVL.

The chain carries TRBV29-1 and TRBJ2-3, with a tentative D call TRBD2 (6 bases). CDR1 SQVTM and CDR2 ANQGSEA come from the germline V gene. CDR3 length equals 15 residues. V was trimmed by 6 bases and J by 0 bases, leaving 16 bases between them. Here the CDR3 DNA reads TGCAGCGTGTCGGAGGGGTCAGCTAGCACAGATACGCAGTATTTT. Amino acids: CSVSEGSASTDTQYF.